The 13 T cell receptor beta chains listed next were all sequenced from one sample in a study of T-cell reconstitution after alpha-beta-depleted transplantation in children. Preparation of the TCRbeta library used unique molecular identifiers. TCRdb re-called the PCR reads through MiXCR, storing one row per CDR3 protein. The sample lists about 830,000 distinct CDR3 sequences; approximately 15% were seen once. Sequenced material: PBMCs, mostly from graft donor cells, taken 360 days after TCRalphabeta/CD19-depleted stem cell transplant. The receptors were gathered from a male patient aged 10-17 years who had a stem cell transplant for acute lymphoblastic leukemia, so the T cells may come from the graft donor.

The V call is TRBV24-1, the J call TRBJ2-1; unclear D gene. CDR3 length: 14 residues. Germline assignment: CDR1 KGHDR and CDR2 SFDVKD. The V and J ends lost 5 bases and 13 bases respectively, with 20 bases between them. CDR3 in amino acids: CATSGVGVYSDQFF. The CDR3 DNA reads as TGTGCCACCAGTGGGGTTGGGGTCTACAGCGACCAGTTCTTC.

The chain employs TRBV11-3 and TRBJ2-7; D gene ambiguous. The CDR3 length is 15 residues. CDR1 SGHNT and CDR2 YENEEA come from the germline V gene. Trimming took 3 bases from V and 0 from J, leaving 12 bases between them. CDR3 DNA sequence: TGTGCCAGCAGCTTCCCAGGCTCGAGCTCCTACGAGCAGTACTTC. Its protein product is CASSFPGSSSYEQYF.

This clonotype has only a few counts. This chain links TRBV12-3 or TRBV12-4 with TRBJ2-1; D remains unclear. Trimming shortened V by 4 bases and J by 12 bases, and 13 bases separated the two germline ends. The CDR3 is 12 residues long. Here the CDR3 DNA reads TGTGCCAGCAGTTCCGGATCAATTCTGCAGTTCTTC. Its translation is CASSSGSILQFF.

The V call is TRBV3-1, the J call TRBJ2-3; 13 bases are a match to TRBD2. There are 17 residues in the CDR3. The V segment lost 1 base and the J segment 4 bases; nucleotides outside the gene matches: 5. Germline loops: CDR1 LGHDT, CDR2 YNNKEL (reference sequence). The CDR3 loop is CASSQALAGGPPDTQYF. For the CDR3, the DNA is TGTGCCAGCAGCCAAGCACTAGCGGGAGGGCCGCCAGATACGCAGTATTTT.

The chain has TRBV18 and TRBJ2-2; 9 bases align to TRBD2. The CDR3 spans 14 residues. CDR1 and CDR2 from the germline V gene are KGHSH and LQKENI. The V gene end was trimmed by 6 bases and the J gene end by 4 bases; junction bases not matched to a gene: 3. CDR3 DNA sequence: TGTGCCAGCTCGGGACTAGCTATCACCGGGGAGCTGTTTTTT. The encoded protein is CASSGLAITGELFF.

This chain connects TRBV29-1 to TRBJ2-5; TRBD1 agrees at 7 bases. Germline CDR1 reads SQVTM; CDR2 reads ANQGSEA. Germline trimming cut 5 bases from V and 1 base from J; bases unmatched to any gene: 4. The CDR3 runs to 13 residues. The CDR3, as DNA: TGCAGCGTTTTACAGGGGCTCCAAGAGACCCAGTACTTC. This sequence encodes CSVLQGLQETQYF. Based on the CDR3 plus reference TRBV29-1 and TRBJ2-5, the full variable domain is SAVISQKPSRDICQRGTSLTIQCQVDSQVTMMFWYRQQPGQSLTLIATANQGSEATYESGFVIDKFPISRPNLTFSTLTVSNMSPEDSSIYLCSVLQGLQETQYFGPGTRLLVL.

The chain is built from TRBV20-1 and TRBJ2-2, with 11 bases lining up with TRBD2. CDR1 is DFQATT and CDR2 is SNEGSKA in the germline V gene (reference sequence). V shed 3 bases and J 5 bases; nucleotides not matched to a gene: 8. The CDR3 extends over 16 amino acids. The chain's CDR3 is CSASASGRRGTGELFF. CDR3 nucleotide sequence: TGCAGTGCTAGCGCTAGCGGGAGGCGGGGGACCGGGGAGCTGTTTTTT.

The gene calls are TRBV13 and TRBJ2-1, with TRBD2 matching 14 bases. CDR1 is PRHDT, CDR2 FYEKMQ, per germline (reference sequence). V was clipped by 5 bases and J by 7 bases; unmatched bases: 7. The CDR3 is 16 residues long. The CDR3 spells CASSAGLAGAGNEQFF. In nucleotides, the CDR3 is TGTGCCAGCAGCGCGGGACTAGCGGGAGCTGGGAATGAGCAGTTCTTC.

This clonotype was detected only a few times. The CDR3: CASSNSGIETQYF. In DNA, the CDR3 is TGCGCCAGCTCGAACAGCGGGATTGAGACCCAGTACTTC. The chain combines TRBV5-1 with TRBJ2-5; 7 bases fit TRBD2. CDR1 and CDR2 (germline): SGHRS, YFSETQ. The CDR3 has 13 amino acids. The ends lost 7 bases at V and 5 bases at J; junction bases unmatched: 8. The whole variable domain, filled in from reference TRBV5-1 and TRBJ2-5, reads KAGVTQTPRYLIKTRGQQVTLSCSPISGHRSVSWYQQTPGQGLQFLFEYFSETQRNKGNFPGRFSGRQFSNSRSEMNVSTLELGDSALYLCASSNSGIETQYFGPGTRLLVL.

The chain has TRBV5-1 and TRBJ1-1; D is undetermined. Per the germline V gene, CDR1 is SGHRS and CDR2 is YFSETQ. The CDR3 sequence is 15 residues long. The ends were cut back, 0 bases at V and 5 bases at J, with 14 bases in the middle. The CDR3 sequence: CASSLVTSPKTEAFF. The DNA of the CDR3 is TGCGCCAGCAGCTTGGTCACCTCACCGAAGACTGAAGCTTTCTTT.

This clonotype was observed a handful of times. The chain carries TRBV9 and TRBJ2-1; TRBD2 agrees at 8 bases. The trim removed 0 bases at V and 2 bases at J, leaving 7 bases unmatched. CDR3 size: 17 residues. Germline V gene lookup returns CDR1 SGDLS and CDR2 YYNGEE. The CDR3 loop reads CASSVALSGSAYNEQFF. Written as DNA, the CDR3 is TGTGCCAGCAGCGTAGCCTTAAGCGGGAGCGCCTACAATGAGCAGTTCTTC.

This clonotype showed up many times. A read error may produce the germline difference seen at one junction end. This rearrangement joins TRBV27 to TRBJ2-7; no definite D call. The CDR3 has 12 amino acids. Germline-derived CDR1 and CDR2 are MNHEY and SMNVEV (reference sequence). CDR3: CASSFLGYEQYF. The CDR3 nucleotides read TGCGCCAGCAGCTTCCTAGGGTACGAGCAGTACTTC.

There are a few counts of this clonotype. The V gene is TRBV12-3 or TRBV12-4, the J gene TRBJ2-5, with D perhaps TRBD2 (6 bases). The ends were cut back, 4 bases at V and 9 bases at J, with 9 bases in the middle. This CDR3 is built from 11 residues. This CDR3 reads CASSWGDAQYF. The CDR3 coding sequence is TGTGCCAGCAGTTGGGGGGATGCCCAGTACTTC.